The rows below give T cell receptor beta chains drawn from one sample of a study of T cell changes during pregnancy in multiple sclerosis. Measured with immunoSEQ multiplex PCR; TCRdb has only the in-frame clones, and not every one. The table includes 47,000 or so clones, 94% detected once. Material: CD4+ T cells from peripheral blood mononuclear cells, obtained in the first trimester of pregnancy. The origin of the receptors is a female donor with multiple sclerosis, enrolled in a pregnancy study. CDR3s include the opening cysteine and the closing phenylalanine or tryptophan. The D gene is left open where the match is weak. Some rows mark clone size as missing; the rest say once, few, many or name a class of expanded clone.

>NA|TRBJ1-2|NA|TRBV6-6
TGTGCCAGCAGTTACCCCACAGGAAACTATGGCTACACCTTC
CASSYPTGNYGYTF
>NA|TRBJ1-5|NA|TRBV6-5
TGTGCCAGCAAAGACAGCGGGAGCAATCAGCCCCAGCATTTT
CASKDSGSNQPQHF
>NA|TRBJ1-1|once|TRBV6-6
TGTGCCAGCACCCCCCACCCCTCACTTGTGAAGGCTTTCTTT
CASTPHPSLVKAFF
>NA|TRBJ2-2|NA|TRBV4-1
TGCGCCAGCAGCCAAGGCGGGCCGCCAAACACCGGGGAGCTGTTTTTT
CASSQGGPPNTGELFF
>NA|TRBJ1-2|NA|TRBV18
TGTGCCAGCTCACCAGGGGGGGCGCATGGCTACACCTTC
CASSPGGAHGYTF
>NA|TRBJ1-4|once|TRBV29-1
TGCAGCGTTGGCCGGGGGACTAATGAAAAACTGTTTTTT
CSVGRGTNEKLFF
>TRBD1|TRBJ2-7|NA|TRBV6-5
TGTGCCAGCAGCCAACAGGGGGGCCCTTGGGACGAGCAGTACTTC
CASSQQGGPWDEQYF
>TRBD2|TRBJ2-2|NA|TRBV13
TGTGCCAGCAGCTTTGGAGGACTAGCGGGGGAAACCGGGGAGCTGTTTTTT
CASSFGGLAGETGELFF
>NA|TRBJ2-3|NA|TRBV11-3
TGTGCCAGCAGCTTAGATGGGAGTCAGGTGGTGAATACGCAGTATTTT
CASSLDGSQVVNTQYF
>NA|TRBJ1-6|NA|TRBV27
TGTGCCAGCAGTAACTCCGGGGGGCCCTATAATTCACCCCTCCACTTT
CASSNSGGPYNSPLHF
>TRBD1|TRBJ1-2|NA|TRBV9
TGTGCCAGCAGCGCAGGGGGCTGGGGGGGCTACACCTTC
CASSAGGWGGYTF
>TRBD1|TRBJ2-2|NA|TRBV6-5
TGTGCCAGCATAAGGACAGGGAACACCGGGGAGCTGTTTTTT
CASIRTGNTGELFF
>TRBD1|TRBJ1-4|NA|TRBV7-9
TGTGCCAGCAGCCCACGACAGGGGGCTAATGAAAAACTGTTTTTT
CASSPRQGANEKLFF
>NA|TRBJ1-1|NA|TRBV2
TGTGCCAGCAGTCGCGACCTCCAGGGGATGAACACTGAAGCTTTCTTT
CASSRDLQGMNTEAFF
>NA|TRBJ2-3|NA|TRBV11-3
TGTGCCAGCAGCTTAGGAAGCTTCCCCGCTAGCACAGATACGCAGTATTTT
CASSLGSFPASTDTQYF
>NA|TRBJ1-1|NA|TRBV7-3
TGTGCCAGCAGCTTAGATATACTGACTGAAGCTTTCTTT
CASSLDILTEAFF
>TRBD2|TRBJ2-7|NA|TRBV27
TGTGCCAGCAGCCGGACTAGCGGGGTCCCTAGCGAGCAGTACTTC
CASSRTSGVPSEQYF
>NA|TRBJ1-1|NA|TRBV7-9
TGTGCCAGCAGCCGACTCAGGGGTTTAACTGAAGCTTTCTTT
CASSRLRGLTEAFF
>NA|TRBJ1-4|NA|TRBV19
TGTGCCAGTAACGGGCAGGGGATTGAAAAACTGTTTTTT
CASNGQGIEKLFF
>TRBD1|TRBJ1-1|NA|TRBV6-1
TGTGCCAGCAGTGCTCTGGACAGGCAGGAAGCTTTCTTT
CASSALDRQEAFF
>NA|TRBJ1-2|NA|TRBV11-1
TGTGCCAGCAGCTCCGCGCGGGCCGGAGATTTACATGGCTACACCTTC
CASSSARAGDLHGYTF
>NA|TRBJ2-2|NA|TRBV2
TGTGCCAGCAGACTCACAGGGCTACGGACCGGGGAGCTGTTTTTT
CASRLTGLRTGELFF
>NA|TRBJ2-7|NA|TRBV5-4
TGTGCCAGCAGCCACCGGGACAAAGAAGAGCAGTACTTC
CASSHRDKEEQYF
>NA|TRBJ2-7|NA|TRBV28
TGTGCCAGCAGTTTGGGAGACTACGAGCAGTACTTC
CASSLGDYEQYF
>NA|TRBJ2-3|NA|TRBV25-1
TGTGCCAGCTCCGCTACGGGGACAGATACGCAGTATTTT
CASSATGTDTQYF
>NA|TRBJ1-1|NA|TRBV19
TGTGCCAGTAGACCGGGACTTTTAGTTGAAGCTTTCTTT
CASRPGLLVEAFF
>NA|TRBJ2-5|NA|TRBV19
TGTGCCAGTAGCGCGATCCTACAAGAGACCCAGTACTTC
CASSAILQETQYF
>TRBD1|TRBJ1-2|NA|TRBV19
TGTGCCAGTAGCCTTCCCGAACAGGGGATGAGAGGCTACACCTTC
CASSLPEQGMRGYTF
>NA|TRBJ2-6|once|TRBV7-8
TGTGCCAGCAGCTCCCAGGGGACTGGGGCCAACGTCCTGACTTTC
CASSSQGTGANVLTF
>TRBD1|TRBJ2-2|NA|TRBV6-5
TGTGCCAGCAGTTACGTCTCAGGGGGCATACCCGGGGAGCTGTTTTTT
CASSYVSGGIPGELFF
>NA|TRBJ2-5|NA|TRBV5-5
TGTGCCAGCAGCTTAGGACAATCCCAAGAGACCCAGTACTTC
CASSLGQSQETQYF
>NA|TRBJ2-3|NA|TRBV10-3
TGTGCCATCAGTGAGTCGAATCTGCGGGATACAGGATATACGCAGTATTTT
CAISESNLRDTGYTQYF
>NA|TRBJ2-5|NA|TRBV9
TGTGCCAGCAGCGTAGGAGGTGAGGATGAGACCCAGTACTTC
CASSVGGEDETQYF
>TRBD2|TRBJ2-1|NA|TRBV10-3
TGTGCCATCAGCCCCGGGGGGGCTCCCTATGAGCAGTTCTTC
CAISPGGAPYEQFF
>TRBD1|TRBJ2-7|NA|TRBV6-1
TGTGCCATCAGACAGGGTCCTCAGTACTTC
CAIRQGPQYF
>NA|TRBJ2-7|few|TRBV4-1
TGCGCCAGCAGCCAAGATCCCCGTCGGCAGTACTTC
CASSQDPRRQYF
>TRBD1|TRBJ1-1|NA|TRBV9
TGTGCCAGCAGCGTAGCAAGACCGGGACAGGAGGGGTACACTGAAGCTTTCTTT
CASSVARPGQEGYTEAFF
>TRBD1|TRBJ2-3|NA|TRBV19
TGTGCCAGTAGTATCCAGGGGGCCGGGGCAGATACGCAGTATTTT
CASSIQGAGADTQYF